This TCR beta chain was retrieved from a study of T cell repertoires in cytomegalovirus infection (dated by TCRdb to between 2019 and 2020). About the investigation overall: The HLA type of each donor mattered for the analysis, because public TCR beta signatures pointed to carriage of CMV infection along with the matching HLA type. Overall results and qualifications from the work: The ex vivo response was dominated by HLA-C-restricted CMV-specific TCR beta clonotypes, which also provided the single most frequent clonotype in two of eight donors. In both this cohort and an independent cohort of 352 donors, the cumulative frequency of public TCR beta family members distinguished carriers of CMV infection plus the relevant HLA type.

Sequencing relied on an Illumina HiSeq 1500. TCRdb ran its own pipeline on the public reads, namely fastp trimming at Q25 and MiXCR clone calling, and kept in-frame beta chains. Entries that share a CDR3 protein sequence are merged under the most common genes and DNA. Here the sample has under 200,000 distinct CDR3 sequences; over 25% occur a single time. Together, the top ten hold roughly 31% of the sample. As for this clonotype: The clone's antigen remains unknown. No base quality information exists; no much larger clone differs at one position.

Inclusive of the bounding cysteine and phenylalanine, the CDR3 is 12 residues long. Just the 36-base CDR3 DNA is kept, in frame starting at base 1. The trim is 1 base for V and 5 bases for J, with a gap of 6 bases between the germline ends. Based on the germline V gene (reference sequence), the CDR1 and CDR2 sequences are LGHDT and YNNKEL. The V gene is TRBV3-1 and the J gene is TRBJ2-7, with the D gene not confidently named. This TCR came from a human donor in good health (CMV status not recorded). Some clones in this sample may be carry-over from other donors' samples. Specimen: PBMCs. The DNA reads TGTGCCAGCAGCCAAGGGTCCCACGAGCAGTACTTC. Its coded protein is CASSQGSHEQYF.